Below are 10 T cell receptor beta chains sequenced from a single sample in a study of neurological immune-mediated disorders. TCRdb re-called the 5' RACE reads through MiXCR, storing one row per CDR3 protein. Of tens of thousands of distinct CDR3 sequences listed, approximately 12% are singletons. Time point given: longitudinal time-point 1 (baseline). Sequencing input: PBMCs. These receptors were collected from a male donor with HTLV-1-associated myelopathy (HAM/TSP).

This clonotype has ten or more counts. This chain links TRBV15 with TRBJ1-1; possible D gene TRBD1, 5 bases. V was cut by 0 bases and J by 0 bases, with 8 bases left in between. The germline V gene has CDR1 LNHNV and CDR2 YYDKDF (reference sequence). The CDR3 spans 15 residues. The CDR3 DNA sequence: TGTGCCACCAGCAGAGATCGGGGGATGAACACTGAAGCTTTCTTT. This gives the protein CATSRDRGMNTEAFF. The entire variable domain, with the rest obtained from reference TRBV15 and TRBJ1-1, is as follows: DAMVIQNPRYQVTQFGKPVTLSCSQTLNHNVMYWYQQKSSQAPKLLFHYYDKDFNNEADTPDNFQSRRPNTSFCFLDIRSPGLGDTAMYLCATSRDRGMNTEAFFGQGTRLTVV.

This clonotype was seen repeatedly, ten times or more. V usage is TRBV5-1 and J usage is TRBJ1-1; D gene uncertain. V dropped 3 bases and J dropped 3 bases, with 12 bases sitting between them. Per germline, CDR1 SGHRS and CDR2 YFSETQ. The length of the CDR3 is 14 residues. This chain's CDR3 is CASSSDLRDTEAFF. CDR3 nucleotide sequence: TGCGCCAGCAGCTCGGACCTTCGGGACACTGAAGCTTTCTTT.

This clonotype occurred many times. The rearrangement joins TRBV5-1 to TRBJ2-3, with D perhaps TRBD2 (6 bases). The CDR3 totals 14 residues. V was pared by 3 bases and J by 2 bases, with 10 bases between. Germline V lookup: CDR1 SGHRS, CDR2 YFSETQ. The DNA for the CDR3 is TGCGCCAGCAGCTCGGGACTTTACACAGATACGCAGTATTTT. Amino acids: CASSSGLYTDTQYF.

This clonotype showed up many times. V gene TRBV7-8 combines with J gene TRBJ1-5; D not certain. This CDR3 comprises 13 residues. Germline loops: CDR1 SGHVS, CDR2 FQNEAQ. The germline V and J ends were trimmed by 2 bases and 5 bases, with 7 bases remaining between them. CDR3 region: CASSLMKYQPQHF. The CDR3 DNA reads as TGTGCCAGCAGCTTAATGAAATATCAGCCCCAGCATTTT. Complete variable domain (other parts from reference TRBV7-8 and TRBJ1-5): GAGVSQSPRYKVAKRGQDVALRCDPISGHVSLFWYQQALGQGPEFLTYFQNEAQLDKSGLPSDRFFAERPEGSVSTLKIQRTQQEDSAVYLCASSLMKYQPQHFGDGTRLSIL.

This clonotype was recorded at least ten times. The CDR3 sequence is CASSYSYNEQFF. In DNA form, the CDR3 reads TGTGCCAGCAGCTACTCCTACAATGAGCAGTTCTTC. This chain connects TRBV7-2 to TRBJ2-1, with D unclear. This CDR3 comprises 12 residues. Trimming shortened V by 4 bases and J by 0 bases, and 1 base separated the two germline ends. Per germline, CDR1 SGHTA and CDR2 FQGNSA. The variable domain in full, completed from reference TRBV7-2 and TRBJ2-1, reads GAGVSQSPSNKVTEKGKDVELRCDPISGHTALYWYRQSLGQGLEFLIYFQGNSAPDKSGLPSDRFSAERTGGSVSTLTIQRTQQEDSAVYLCASSYSYNEQFFGPGTRLTVL.

This clonotype was seen repeatedly, ten times or more. The chain uses TRBV9 and TRBJ2-1; 15 bases fit TRBD2. V dropped 6 bases and J dropped 10; count of bases not matched to a gene: 5. Germline V CDR1 and CDR2: SGDLS, YYNGEE. There are 14 residues in the CDR3. In DNA, the CDR3 is TGTGCCAGCAAAGCTGGACTAGCGGGGGGGGAGCAGTTCTTC. This translates into CASKAGLAGGEQFF.

This clonotype was observed at least ten times. The genes are TRBV5-1 and TRBJ2-3; D gene uncertain. This CDR3 contains 12 residues. From germline, CDR1 is SGHRS and CDR2 YFSETQ. V lost 6 bases and J 2 bases, leaving 7 bases between the germline ends. This chain's CDR3 is CASTPNTDTQYF. DNA for the CDR3: TGCGCCAGCACCCCGAACACAGATACGCAGTATTTT.

This clonotype was counted ten times or more. The V call is TRBV7-8, the J call TRBJ2-7; TRBD1 is a possible D gene (6 bases). CDR1 SGHVS and CDR2 FQNEAQ come from the germline V gene. The CDR3 covers 13 residues. Trimming removed 5 bases from V and 2 bases from J, with 10 bases in between. In DNA, the CDR3 is TGTGCCAGCAGCACAACAGGGACCTACGAGCAGTACTTC. It specifies CASSTTGTYEQYF.

This clonotype came up many times. J is TRBJ1-1 and V is TRBV6-4; 9 bases line up with TRBD1. Germline V gives CDR1 MRHNA, CDR2 SNTAGT. V was pared by 2 bases and J by 3 bases, with 13 bases of the junction left unmatched. The CDR3 sequence is 18 residues long. The CDR3 DNA sequence: TGTGCCAGCAGTGACCCCCCCGGGACAGGGATGCAGGACACTGAAGCTTTCTTT. The encoded protein is CASSDPPGTGMQDTEAFF.

This clonotype came up many times. The genes are TRBV5-1 and TRBJ2-5, with 7 bases aligning to TRBD1. Germline trimming cut 4 bases from V and 1 base from J; bases unmatched to any gene: 10. Germline-derived CDR1 and CDR2 are SGHRS and YFSETQ. CDR3 length: 16 residues. The CDR3 region has the DNA TGCGCCAGCAGCCCCACTACCGGGACAGTCCAAGAGACCCAGTACTTC. It encodes CASSPTTGTVQETQYF.